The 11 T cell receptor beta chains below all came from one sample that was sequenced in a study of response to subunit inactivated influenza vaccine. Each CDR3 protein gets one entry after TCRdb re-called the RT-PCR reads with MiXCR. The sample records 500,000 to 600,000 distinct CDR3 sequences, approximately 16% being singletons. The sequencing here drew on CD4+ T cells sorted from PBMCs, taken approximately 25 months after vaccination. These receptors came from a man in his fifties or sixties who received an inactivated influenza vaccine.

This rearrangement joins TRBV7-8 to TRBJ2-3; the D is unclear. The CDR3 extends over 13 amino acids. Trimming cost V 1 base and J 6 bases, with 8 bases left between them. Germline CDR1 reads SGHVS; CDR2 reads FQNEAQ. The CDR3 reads CASSLVVQDTQYF. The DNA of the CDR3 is TGTGCCAGCAGCTTAGTTGTTCAGGATACGCAGTATTTT. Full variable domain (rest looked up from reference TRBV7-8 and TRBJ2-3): GAGVSQSPRYKVAKRGQDVALRCDPISGHVSLFWYQQALGQGPEFLTYFQNEAQLDKSGLPSDRFFAERPEGSVSTLKIQRTQQEDSAVYLCASSLVVQDTQYFGPGTRLTVL.

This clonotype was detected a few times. For the CDR3, the DNA is TGTGCCAGCAGCCAAGTTGACTGGTACCAAGAGACCCAGTACTTC. Protein sequence: CASSQVDWYQETQYF. This chain connects TRBV3-1 to TRBJ2-5; no clear D. This CDR3 is built from 15 residues. The germline gives CDR1 LGHDT, CDR2 YNNKEL (reference sequence). V lost 1 base, J lost 0 bases, and 9 bases lay in between.

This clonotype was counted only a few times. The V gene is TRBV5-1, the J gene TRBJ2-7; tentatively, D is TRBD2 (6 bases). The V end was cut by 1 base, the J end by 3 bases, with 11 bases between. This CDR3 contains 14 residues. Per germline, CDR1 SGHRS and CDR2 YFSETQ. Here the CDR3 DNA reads TGCGCCAGCAGCTTGCGTCCGGGACTCTACGAGCAGTACTTC. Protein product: CASSLRPGLYEQYF.

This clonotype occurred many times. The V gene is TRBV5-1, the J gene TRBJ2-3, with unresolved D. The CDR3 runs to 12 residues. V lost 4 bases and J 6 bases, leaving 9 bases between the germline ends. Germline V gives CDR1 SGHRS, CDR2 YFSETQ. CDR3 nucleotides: TGCGCCAGCAGCCCGAGCTTGGATACGCAGTATTTT. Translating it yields CASSPSLDTQYF.

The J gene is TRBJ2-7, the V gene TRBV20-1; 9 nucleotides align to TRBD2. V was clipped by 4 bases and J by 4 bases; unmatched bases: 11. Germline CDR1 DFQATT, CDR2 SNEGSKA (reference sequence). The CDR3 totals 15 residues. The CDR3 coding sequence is TGCAGTGCTATATCTCGCGGGAGGGCCTCGTACGAGCAGTACTTC. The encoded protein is CSAISRGRASYEQYF.

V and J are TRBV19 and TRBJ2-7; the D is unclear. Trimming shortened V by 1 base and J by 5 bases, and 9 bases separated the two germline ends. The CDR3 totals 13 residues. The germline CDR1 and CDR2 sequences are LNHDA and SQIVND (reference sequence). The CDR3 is CASSIGNSNEQYF. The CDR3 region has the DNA TGTGCCAGTAGTATAGGTAACAGTAACGAGCAGTACTTC. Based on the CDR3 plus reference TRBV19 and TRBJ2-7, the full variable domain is DGGITQSPKYLFRKEGQNVTLSCEQNLNHDAMYWYRQDPGQGLRLIYYSQIVNDFQKGDIAEGYSVSREKKESFPLTVTSAQKNPTAFYLCASSIGNSNEQYFGPGTRLTVT.

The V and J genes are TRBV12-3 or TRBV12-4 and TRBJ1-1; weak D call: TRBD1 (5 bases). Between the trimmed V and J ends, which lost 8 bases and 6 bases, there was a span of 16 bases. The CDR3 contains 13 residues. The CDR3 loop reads CASVGLEWPEAFF. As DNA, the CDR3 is TGTGCCAGCGTGGGACTAGAATGGCCTGAAGCTTTCTTT.

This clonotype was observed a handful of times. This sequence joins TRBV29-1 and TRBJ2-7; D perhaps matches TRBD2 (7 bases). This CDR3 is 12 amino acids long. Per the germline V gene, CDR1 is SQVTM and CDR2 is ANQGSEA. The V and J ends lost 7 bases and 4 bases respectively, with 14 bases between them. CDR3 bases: TGCAGCGCGGGCAAGGGGGGGTACGAGCAGTACTTC. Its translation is CSAGKGGYEQYF.

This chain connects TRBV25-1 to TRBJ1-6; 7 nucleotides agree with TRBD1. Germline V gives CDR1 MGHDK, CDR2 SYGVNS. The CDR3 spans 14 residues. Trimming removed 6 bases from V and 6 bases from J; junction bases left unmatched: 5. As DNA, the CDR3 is TGTGCCAGCAGCCGTGGGGACAGTAATTCACCCCTCCACTTT. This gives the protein CASSRGDSNSPLHF.

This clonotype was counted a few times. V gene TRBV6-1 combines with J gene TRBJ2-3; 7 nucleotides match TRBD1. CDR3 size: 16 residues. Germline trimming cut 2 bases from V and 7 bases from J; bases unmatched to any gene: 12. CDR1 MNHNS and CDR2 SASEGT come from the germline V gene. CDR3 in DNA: TGTGCCAGCAGTGAAATGTCTTGGGACAGCTCCAATACGCAGTATTTT. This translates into CASSEMSWDSSNTQYF.

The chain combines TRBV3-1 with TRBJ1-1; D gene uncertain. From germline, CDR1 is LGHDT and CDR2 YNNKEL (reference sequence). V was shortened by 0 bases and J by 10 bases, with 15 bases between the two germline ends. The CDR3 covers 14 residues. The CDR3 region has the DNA TGTGCCAGCAGCCAAGATCAAGGAGGGTTGGGAGCTTTCTTT. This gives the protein CASSQDQGGLGAFF.